The sequence of this T cell receptor beta chain was determined in a study of blood T cell repertoires in COVID-19. Whole-study context: Before being deemed recovered, Cohort 3 donors had two negative PCRs, clearance, or symptom resolution. Acute and convalescent COVID-19 samples came from the United States, Italy and Spain.

Per the authors' pipeline: Researchers report that nucleated cell counts were estimated from reference gene primer amplification. Only in-frame clones appear in the TCRdb table, and some are missing; sequencing was by immunoSEQ multiplex PCR. Clone size and the V and J calls come from that table; the DNA yielded D and trimming. Here the sample spans over 150,000 clones, roughly 85% being singletons. This CDR3 has 14 residues. J lost 3 bases, V lost 3 bases, and 5 bases had no gene match. Germline V gene lookup returns CDR1 GTSNPN and CDR2 SVGIG (reference sequence). The chain employs TRBV30 and TRBJ2-1; 7 bases agree with TRBD2. The receptor's source is a woman in her 70s in a cohort exposed to, infected with or recovered from COVID-19 (not recorded which). Input material: PBMCs or T cells enriched from blood (not recorded which). CDR3 region: CAWSPGLGYNEQFF. For the CDR3, the DNA is TGTGCCTGGAGCCCAGGACTAGGCTACAATGAGCAGTTCTTC.